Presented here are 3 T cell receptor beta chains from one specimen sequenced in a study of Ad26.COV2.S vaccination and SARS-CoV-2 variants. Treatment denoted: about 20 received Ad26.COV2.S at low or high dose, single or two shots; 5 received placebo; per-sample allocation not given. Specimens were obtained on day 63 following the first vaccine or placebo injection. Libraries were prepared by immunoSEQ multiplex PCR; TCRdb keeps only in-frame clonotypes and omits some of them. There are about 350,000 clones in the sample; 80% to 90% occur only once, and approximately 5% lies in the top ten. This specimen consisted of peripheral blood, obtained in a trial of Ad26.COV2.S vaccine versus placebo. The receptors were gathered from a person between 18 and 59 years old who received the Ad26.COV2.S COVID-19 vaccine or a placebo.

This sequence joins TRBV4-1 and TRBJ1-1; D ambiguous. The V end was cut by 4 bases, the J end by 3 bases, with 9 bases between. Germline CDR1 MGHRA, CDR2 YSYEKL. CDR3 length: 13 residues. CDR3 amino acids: CASSRDRDTEAFF. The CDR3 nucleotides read TGCGCCAGCAGCCGAGACCGGGACACTGAAGCTTTCTTT.

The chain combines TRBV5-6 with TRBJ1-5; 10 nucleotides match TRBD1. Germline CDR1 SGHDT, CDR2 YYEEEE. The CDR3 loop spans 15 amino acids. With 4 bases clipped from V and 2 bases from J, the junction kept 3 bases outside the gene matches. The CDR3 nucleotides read TGTGCCAGCAGCCTAGGGACAGGGGGCAATCAGCCCCAGCATTTT. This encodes CASSLGTGGNQPQHF. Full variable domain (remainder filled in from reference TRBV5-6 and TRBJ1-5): DAGVTQSPTHLIKTRGQQVTLRCSPKSGHDTVSWYQQALGQGPQFIFQYYEEEERQRGNFPDRFSGHQFPNYSSELNVNALLLGDSALYLCASSLGTGGNQPQHFGDGTRLSIL.

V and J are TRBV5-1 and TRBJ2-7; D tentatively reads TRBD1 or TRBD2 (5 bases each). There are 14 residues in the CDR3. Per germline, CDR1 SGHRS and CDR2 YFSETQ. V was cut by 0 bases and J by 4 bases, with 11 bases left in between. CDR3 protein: CASSLADGGYEQYF. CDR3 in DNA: TGCGCCAGCAGCTTGGCCGATGGGGGTTACGAGCAGTACTTC. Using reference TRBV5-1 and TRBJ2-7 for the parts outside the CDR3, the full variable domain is KAGVTQTPRYLIKTRGQQVTLSCSPISGHRSVSWYQQTPGQGLQFLFEYFSETQRNKGNFPGRFSGRQFSNSRSEMNVSTLELGDSALYLCASSLADGGYEQYFGPGTRLTVT.